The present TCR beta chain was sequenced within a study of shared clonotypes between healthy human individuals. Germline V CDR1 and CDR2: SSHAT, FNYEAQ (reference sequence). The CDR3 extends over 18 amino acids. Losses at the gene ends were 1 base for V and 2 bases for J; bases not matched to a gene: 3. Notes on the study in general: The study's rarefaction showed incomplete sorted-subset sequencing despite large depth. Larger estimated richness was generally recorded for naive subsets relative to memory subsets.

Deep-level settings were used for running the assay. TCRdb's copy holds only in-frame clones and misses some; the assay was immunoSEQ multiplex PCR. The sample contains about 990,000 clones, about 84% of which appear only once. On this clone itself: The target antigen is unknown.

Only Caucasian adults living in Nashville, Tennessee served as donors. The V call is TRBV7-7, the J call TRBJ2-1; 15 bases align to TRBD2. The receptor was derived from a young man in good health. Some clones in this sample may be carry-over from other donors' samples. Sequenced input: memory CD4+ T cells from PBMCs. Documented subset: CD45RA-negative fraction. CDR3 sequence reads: CASSLGTSGRATYNEQFF. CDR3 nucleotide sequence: TGTGCCAGCAGCTTAGGGACTAGCGGGAGGGCAACCTACAATGAGCAGTTCTTC.